The 29 T cell receptor beta chains below come from one sample, sequenced in a study of regulatory T cells in long-lasting Graves disease. Investigators prepared the TCR beta libraries by applying iRepertoire HTBI primers and Arm-PCR of CDR3 regions. In TCRdb, the multiplex PCR reads were re-called with MiXCR into one record per CDR3 protein. The profile shows some 250,000 distinct CDR3 sequences, around 19% of them singletons. Time point in this sample: newly diagnosed GD, antithyroid drugs for less than 3 months. PBMCs were the source of the RNA used for TCR sequencing. These data were likewise used in another study, on T cells in Graves' hyperthyroidism and ophthalmopathy.

Sequencing was performed on peripheral blood mononuclear cells (PBMCs), taken at new diagnosis, from a patient treated with antithyroid drugs. These receptors originate from a woman between 25 and 40 years old with Graves disease.

CDR3 residues: CASSPSGLAGIYEQYF. CDR3 nucleotide sequence: TGTGCCAGCAGTCCCTCTGGACTAGCGGGGATCTACGAGCAGTACTTC. The chain employs TRBV6-1 and TRBJ2-7; 12 nucleotides line up with TRBD2. The J segment lost 3 bases and the V segment lost 5 bases, leaving 8 bases of the junction unmatched. CDR1 is MNHNS and CDR2 is SASEGT in the germline V gene. The CDR3 runs to 16 residues.

This clonotype was seen many times. The J gene is TRBJ1-1, the V gene TRBV4-1; maybe TRBD1 (6 bases). V lost 5 bases, J lost 2 bases, and 12 bases lay in between. This CDR3 is built from 14 residues. Looked up from germline, CDR1 is MGHRA and CDR2 is YSYEKL. In DNA form, the CDR3 reads TGCGCCAGCAGCGGGAGGACAGTCAACACTGAAGCTTTCTTT. Amino acids: CASSGRTVNTEAFF.

Ten or more counts support this clonotype. The chain recombines TRBV20-1 with TRBJ2-1, with TRBD2 matching over 8 bases. Germline assignment: CDR1 DFQATT and CDR2 SNEGSKA (reference sequence). J lost 3 bases, V lost 0 bases, and 7 bases had no gene match. The CDR3 is made up of 16 amino acids. The CDR3: CSARDMRGADYNEQFF. The CDR3 region has the DNA TGCAGTGCTAGAGATATGCGGGGGGCCGACTACAATGAGCAGTTCTTC.

This clonotype has ten or more counts. A much larger clone lies a single base off, so this may be a read error. The genes are TRBV7-8 and TRBJ1-2; the D is unclear. V lost 5 bases and J 8 bases, leaving 18 bases between the germline ends. In germline, CDR1 is SGHVS, CDR2 FQNEAQ. The CDR3 consists of 14 residues. CDR3 bases: TGTGCCAGCAGCCCGGACCCTGGTGGCGGAGGCTACACCTTC. It encodes CASSPDPGGGGYTF.

There are many counts of this clonotype. This chain uses TRBV20-1 with TRBJ1-5; no reliable D call. The CDR3 consists of 15 residues. The V and J ends lost 0 bases and 9 bases respectively, with 18 bases between them. Germline CDR1 DFQATT, CDR2 SNEGSKA (reference sequence). The CDR3 bases are TGCAGTGCTAGAGAGGACGGAGCCGCCTTTGGGCCCCAGCATTTT. Its translation is CSAREDGAAFGPQHF.

This clonotype was seen ten or more times. V usage is TRBV9 and J usage is TRBJ1-1; no reliable D call. V shed 0 bases and J shed 5 bases, with 8 bases lying between them. Germline V gene sequence: CDR1 SGDLS, CDR2 YYNGEE. The CDR3 runs 13 residues. CDR3 nucleotide sequence: TGTGCCAGCAGCGTAGGAGGGCAAACTGAAGCTTTCTTT. Translating it yields CASSVGGQTEAFF.

This clonotype was recorded at least ten times. The genes are TRBV6-5 and TRBJ1-1, with D unclear. This CDR3 contains 16 residues. Germline CDR1 reads MNHEY; CDR2 reads SVGAGI. The germline V and J ends were trimmed by 2 bases and 0 bases, with 13 bases remaining between them. In DNA, the CDR3 is TGTGCCAGCAGTTACAGGTGGGCAGACATGAACACTGAAGCTTTCTTT. This encodes CASSYRWADMNTEAFF.

This clonotype was detected a few times. The chain has TRBV20-1 and TRBJ2-3, with TRBD2 matching 7 bases. CDR1 DFQATT and CDR2 SNEGSKA come from the germline V gene (reference sequence). The CDR3 has 13 residues. After removal of 6 bases from V and 1 base from J, the junction contained 4 bases not matched to a gene. The CDR3 bases are TGCAGTGCCTTTACTAGCGGCACAGATACGCAGTATTTT. Encoded protein: CSAFTSGTDTQYF.

At least ten counts were recorded for this clonotype. The chain carries TRBV19 and TRBJ1-4; perhaps TRBD1 as D (6 bases). The CDR3 runs 17 residues. Germline V gene lookup returns CDR1 LNHDA and CDR2 SQIVND (reference sequence). Trimming shortened V by 3 bases and J by 0 bases, and 14 bases separated the two germline ends. CDR3 residues: CASSIWGAGATNEKLFF. The CDR3 coding sequence is TGTGCCAGTAGTATTTGGGGGGCCGGGGCAACTAATGAAAAACTGTTTTTT.

The CDR3 DNA sequence: TGTGCCACCTCCGATGGACAGGGGGCGCTTTCCGAGCAGTACTTC. It specifies CATSDGQGALSEQYF. The chain combines TRBV24-1 with TRBJ2-7; 11 nucleotides agree with TRBD1. This CDR3 region has 15 residues. J was trimmed by 6 bases and V by 9 bases; bases with no gene match: 12. CDR1 and CDR2 (germline): KGHDR, SFDVKD.

This clonotype was found many times. The chain has TRBV15 and TRBJ1-6, with D possibly TRBD1 on 5 matching bases. From germline, CDR1 is LNHNV and CDR2 YYDKDF (reference sequence). The germline V and J ends were trimmed by 0 bases and 7 bases, with 10 bases remaining between them. The CDR3 spans 15 residues. CDR3 region: CATSRDKGYNSPLHF. The CDR3 DNA reads TGTGCCACCAGCAGAGACAAGGGGTACAATTCACCCCTCCACTTT. The full variable domain, rest sourced from reference TRBV15 and TRBJ1-6, is DAMVIQNPRYQVTQFGKPVTLSCSQTLNHNVMYWYQQKSSQAPKLLFHYYDKDFNNEADTPDNFQSRRPNTSFCFLDIRSPGLGDTAMYLCATSRDKGYNSPLHFGNGTRLTVT.

This clonotype was detected ten times or more. The chain recombines TRBV28 with TRBJ1-1; 8 bases line up with TRBD1. The V and J ends lost 6 bases and 4 bases, in that order; junction bases with no gene match: 7. This CDR3 is built from 14 residues. In germline, CDR1 is MDHEN, CDR2 SYDVKM. The CDR3, as DNA: TGTGCCAGCAGAACAGGGGGGCTAACCACTGAAGCTTTCTTT. Protein sequence: CASRTGGLTTEAFF.

This clonotype showed up many times. The J gene is TRBJ1-1, the V gene TRBV12-3 or TRBV12-4; TRBD1 aligns across 8 bases. The junction had 13 bases not matched to a gene; V was cut back by 6 bases and J by 4 bases. The CDR3 totals 16 residues. CDR3 in amino acids: CASSLGQGRSGTEAFF. The CDR3 nucleotides are TGTGCCAGCAGCCTCGGACAGGGAAGGTCGGGCACTGAAGCTTTCTTT.

The chain joins TRBV2 to TRBJ2-1, with D possibly called TRBD1 or TRBD2 (5 bases each). The V gene's germline CDR1 is SNHLY and CDR2 FYNNEI. Trimming took off 6 bases at V and 3 bases at J, with 15 bases between the two ends. The CDR3 covers 15 residues. As DNA, the CDR3 is TGTGCCAGCAGGGGGACGGAAGGATTCTACAATGAGCAGTTCTTC. Translated, it gives CASRGTEGFYNEQFF.

In its sample, this clonotype was seen a few times. V and J are TRBV19 and TRBJ2-5, with D possibly matching TRBD2 (5 bases). The CDR3 consists of 15 residues. Germline V gene data show CDR1 as LNHDA and CDR2 as SQIVND (reference sequence). V gave up 3 bases and J gave up 5 bases, with 16 bases separating them. The CDR3, as DNA: TGTGCCAGTAGTATTACCGATACGACGGGGGAGACCCAGTACTTC. As protein: CASSITDTTGETQYF.

This clonotype has at least ten counts. The rearrangement uses TRBV10-2 and TRBJ1-4; 7 bases are shared with TRBD1. Per the germline V gene, CDR1 is WSHSY and CDR2 is SAAADI. The CDR3 runs 14 residues. J lost 14 bases, V lost 3 bases, and 12 bases had no gene match. The CDR3 bases are TGCGCCAGCAGTGACGGGTACAGGGGATTAAGGCTGTTTTTT. Translated: CASSDGYRGLRLFF.

This clonotype was detected a few times. V gene TRBV27 combines with J gene TRBJ1-1; no clear D. This CDR3 is 13 amino acids long. The germline V gene encodes CDR1 MNHEY and CDR2 SMNVEV (reference sequence). With 6 bases removed from V and 6 bases from J, the gap between germline ends came to 14 bases. The CDR3 reads CASSHAGSPEAFF. CDR3 nucleotides: TGTGCCAGCAGCCACGCGGGGTCCCCTGAAGCTTTCTTT.

This clonotype was recorded a few times. At one boundary the junction diverges from the germline segment, which might be a read error. The chain combines TRBV10-2 with TRBJ2-1; no firm D call. Germline values: CDR1 WSHSY, CDR2 SAAADI. The CDR3 totals 14 residues. The CDR3 region has the DNA TGCGCCAGCAGTGAGTCGACTGCATACAATGAGCAATTCTTC. Protein: CASSESTAYNEQFF.

Many counts were recorded for this clonotype. The chain has TRBV12-3 or TRBV12-4 and TRBJ1-2, with D maybe TRBD1 (5 bases). The V gene lost 5 bases and the J gene lost 8 bases, with 9 bases spanning the gap. The CDR3 contains 11 residues. The CDR3 sequence is CASSPREGYTF. CDR3 nucleotides: TGTGCCAGCAGTCCCAGGGAGGGCTACACCTTC.

This clonotype has more than one count but fewer than ten. A much bigger clone sits one base away, suggesting this may be a read error. The chain uses TRBV11-3 and TRBJ2-3; D possibly corresponds to TRBD2 (6 bases). Trimming stripped 1 base from V and 3 bases from J, with 11 bases between. CDR1 and CDR2 from the germline V gene are SGHNT and YENEEA. The CDR3 is 15 amino acids. For the CDR3, the DNA is TGTGCCAGCAGCTTAGGGTGCGGGGAGACAGATACGCAGTATTTT. Its translation: CASSLGCGETDTQYF.

There are many counts of this clonotype. The chain uses TRBV9 and TRBJ2-7; D is undetermined. The CDR3 loop spans 14 amino acids. From germline, CDR1 is SGDLS and CDR2 YYNGEE. Trimming took off 0 bases at V and 3 bases at J, with 10 bases between the two ends. DNA for the CDR3: TGTGCCAGCAGCGTAGACGATGGGGTCTACGAGCAGTACTTC. It translates to CASSVDDGVYEQYF.

This clonotype is medium-sized by share. The rearrangement uses TRBV6-4 and TRBJ2-3; 13 nucleotides agree with TRBD2. The CDR3 extends over 15 amino acids. Germline CDR1 and CDR2: MRHNA and SNTAGT. Losses at the gene ends were 5 bases for V and 6 bases for J; bases not matched to a gene: 5. CDR3 sequence reads: CASSPGTSGDDTQYF. CDR3 coding DNA: TGTGCCAGCAGTCCCGGGACTAGCGGGGATGATACGCAGTATTTT.

The V gene is TRBV3-1, the J gene TRBJ1-1, with D possibly matching TRBD1 (5 bases). The V gene's germline CDR1 is LGHDT and CDR2 YNNKEL (reference sequence). This CDR3 is built from 14 residues. Trimming took off 2 bases at V and 2 bases at J, with 9 bases between the two ends. Here the CDR3 DNA reads TGTGCCAGCAGCCAACCGGGACTTAACACTGAAGCTTTCTTT. It encodes CASSQPGLNTEAFF.

This clonotype has ten or more counts. The chain is built from TRBV4-1 and TRBJ1-1; tentatively, D is TRBD1 (6 bases). This CDR3 is 17 amino acids long. Germline values: CDR1 MGHRA, CDR2 YSYEKL. V was clipped by 2 bases and J by 4 bases, with 20 bases between them. The CDR3 spells CASSQRRGEDVSTEAFF. The CDR3 DNA is TGCGCCAGCAGCCAACGTAGGGGGGAGGACGTGAGCACTGAAGCTTTCTTT.

The sample holds many counts of this clonotype. J is TRBJ1-3 and V is TRBV20-1, with D hard to call. With 4 bases removed from V and 4 bases from J, the gap between germline ends came to 11 bases. Germline-derived CDR1 and CDR2 are DFQATT and SNEGSKA (reference sequence). This CDR3 comprises 13 residues. The CDR3 sequence: CSATVGFGNTIYF. As DNA, the CDR3 is TGCAGTGCTACTGTTGGGTTCGGAAACACCATATATTTT.

This clonotype occurred many times. At one end, the junction sequence differs from germline, possibly due to a read error. This chain links TRBV3-1 with TRBJ1-3; D call uncertain. Per germline, CDR1 LGHDT and CDR2 YNNKEL (reference sequence). The CDR3 covers 15 residues. The CDR3 DNA sequence: TGCGCCAGCAGCCAAGATAGCGTCCTCGGAAACACCATATATTTT. Protein sequence: CASSQDSVLGNTIYF.

This clonotype came up a few times. Just one base apart from a much larger clone, this may be a read error. This sequence joins TRBV5-8 and TRBJ2-7; tentatively, D is TRBD2 (6 bases). The length of the CDR3 is 15 residues. V lost 4 bases, J lost 0 bases, and 14 bases lay in between. CDR1 is SGHTS and CDR2 is YDEGEE in the germline V gene. The CDR3 bases are TGTGCCAGCAGCGCAACCGGGACTCGCTCCTACGAGCAGTACTTC. This sequence encodes CASSATGTRSYEQYF.

This clonotype was seen many times. The V gene is TRBV3-1, the J gene TRBJ1-4, with TRBD1 identical over 10 bases. The junction had 6 bases not matched to a gene; V was cut back by 0 bases and J by 8 bases. The germline V gene has CDR1 LGHDT and CDR2 YNNKEL (reference sequence). The CDR3 is made up of 16 amino acids. CDR3 amino acids: CASSQDFGTGVEKLFF. The CDR3, as DNA: TGTGCCAGCAGCCAAGATTTCGGGACAGGGGTAGAAAAACTGTTTTTT.

In this sample, this clonotype turned up a few times. The V and J genes are TRBV11-2 and TRBJ2-4, with D unresolved. V lost 4 bases to trimming and J lost 7 bases, with 11 bases between them. Per the germline V gene, CDR1 is SGHAT and CDR2 is FQNNGV. This CDR3 comprises 13 residues. The DNA for the CDR3 is TGTGCCAGCAGCTCACCCCGAAGGAACATTCAGTACTTC. Its translation: CASSSPRRNIQYF.